This T cell receptor (beta chain) was recorded in a study of T-cell reconstitution after alpha-beta-depleted transplantation in children. Unique molecular identifiers were incorporated when the TCRbeta library was constructed. TCRdb used MiXCR to reprocess the PCR reads, holding one entry per CDR3 protein. In the table there are approximately 270,000 distinct CDR3 sequences, about 10% of which are singletons. This CDR3 has 14 amino acids. Trimming cost V 5 bases and J 3 bases, with 11 bases left between them. Germline CDR1 is MNHNS and CDR2 is SASEGT. This clonotype has at least ten counts. This receptor was obtained from a human donor who donated a stem cell graft to a child with SCID. The specimen comprised PBMCs from the stem cell graft donor, sampled from the stem cell graft. The J gene is TRBJ1-5, the V gene TRBV6-1; D gene uncertain. For the CDR3, the DNA is TGTGCCAGCAGTCGGGCAGATATCAATCAGCCCCAGCATTTT. It yields the protein CASSRADINQPQHF.